These 18 T cell receptor beta chains were sequenced from one sample in a study of blood T cells in healthy people across ages. The use of a sample-barcoded 5' primer and a J-beta primer mix characterized a second PCR of roughly 6 to 11 cycles. One entry per CDR3 protein, called by TCRdb with MiXCR from the 5' RACE reads. Altogether some 1,800,000 distinct CDR3 sequences are present, more than 35% being singletons, with the ten largest covering about 21%. The specimen sequenced was blood. These receptors came from a human donor in good health.

J is TRBJ2-7 and V is TRBV5-6, with D perhaps assigned TRBD1 or TRBD2 (5 bases each). The DNA matches TRBJ2-5 better at its end, which makes the J call doubtful. This CDR3 has 15 residues. CDR1 is SGHDT, CDR2 YYEEEE, per germline. CDR3 nucleotide sequence: TGTGCCAGCAGCCCCGGGCCGGGGCATCCGGAGACCCAGTACTTC. Protein sequence: CASSPGPGHPETQYF.

This clonotype occurred a few times. This sequence joins TRBV12-3 or TRBV12-4 and TRBJ1-2; tentative D call: TRBD1 (5 bases). The CDR3 runs to 13 residues. V gave up 8 bases and J gave up 3 bases, with 13 bases separating them. The CDR3 is CASGPGMDYGYTF. The CDR3 DNA reads TGTGCCAGCGGGCCAGGGATGGACTATGGCTACACCTTC.

A few counts support this clonotype. The rearrangement joins TRBV7-8 to TRBJ2-2; 15 bases line up with TRBD2. V shed 5 bases, J shed 4 bases, and the junction held 11 bases outside the gene matches. Germline values: CDR1 SGHVS, CDR2 FQNEAQ. The CDR3 is 19 amino acids. The CDR3 DNA reads TGTGCCAGCAGCAAGAGAAGGACTAGCGGGGGGGCGAGCACCGGGGAGCTGTTTTTT. It specifies CASSKRRTSGGASTGELFF.

Only a few counts were recorded for this clonotype. The rearrangement joins TRBV29-1 to TRBJ2-7; D is possibly TRBD1 or TRBD2 (6 bases each). The germline V gene encodes CDR1 SQVTM and CDR2 ANQGSEA. This CDR3 has 13 residues. V lost 7 bases and J 6 bases, leaving 19 bases between the germline ends. The DNA for the CDR3 is TGCAGCGCGTCGGCAGGGGAGGATAGCGAGCAGTACTTC. This translates into CSASAGEDSEQYF.

This chain connects TRBV28 to TRBJ1-1; TRBD1 might be the D (6 bases). The V gene lost 7 bases and the J gene lost 5 bases, with 17 bases spanning the gap. This CDR3 has 14 amino acids. Germline CDR1 MDHEN, CDR2 SYDVKM. CDR3 sequence reads: CASKPTGMRTEAFF. The DNA of the CDR3 is TGTGCCAGCAAACCCACAGGGATGAGGACTGAAGCTTTCTTT.

In its sample, this clonotype was seen a few times. V is TRBV12-5 and J is TRBJ1-5; a possible D gene is TRBD1 (6 bases). The CDR3 consists of 13 residues. CDR1 is LGHNT, CDR2 FRNRAP, per germline. The V end lost 7 bases, the J end lost 6 bases, and 13 bases lay between the germline ends. The chain's CDR3 is CASAAEGGQPQHF. CDR3 sequence (DNA): TGTGCTAGTGCTGCAGAGGGGGGTCAGCCCCAGCATTTT. The variable domain in full, with the rest retrieved from reference TRBV12-5 and TRBJ1-5, is DARVTQTPRHKVTEMGQEVTMRCQPILGHNTVFWYRQTMMQGLELLAYFRNRAPLDDSGMPKDRFSAEMPDATLATLKIQPSEPRDSAVYFCASAAEGGQPQHFGDGTRLSIL.

This clonotype was detected only a few times. The chain joins TRBV30 to TRBJ2-3, with 9 bases fitting TRBD2. The CDR3 contains 14 residues. The junction had 3 bases not matched to a gene; V was cut back by 4 bases and J by 1 base. Germline V gives CDR1 GTSNPN, CDR2 SVGIG (reference sequence). CDR3 sequence: CAWTLAGGTDTQYF. CDR3 sequence (DNA): TGTGCCTGGACATTAGCGGGGGGCACAGATACGCAGTATTTT.

The chain carries TRBV5-5 and TRBJ2-1; 9 bases fit TRBD1. There are 17 residues in the CDR3. The trim removed 4 bases at V and 10 bases at J, leaving 18 bases unmatched. CDR1 is SGHKS, CDR2 YYEKEE, per germline (reference sequence). The CDR3 DNA follows: TGTGCCAGCAGCCTCATTTCTACCGGGACAGGGACCTACGAGCAGTTCTTC. Its translation: CASSLISTGTGTYEQFF. The variable domain in full, completed from reference TRBV5-5 and TRBJ2-1, reads DAGVTQSPTHLIKTRGQQVTLRCSPISGHKSVSWYQQVLGQGPQFIFQYYEKEERGRGNFPDRFSARQFPNYSSELNVNALLLGDSALYLCASSLISTGTGTYEQFFGPGTRLTVL.

This clonotype has more than one count but fewer than ten. The J gene is TRBJ1-1, the V gene TRBV7-9; 8 positions agree with TRBD1. V gave up 6 bases and J gave up 1 base; unmatched junction bases: 4. This CDR3 contains 14 residues. Per germline, CDR1 SEHNR and CDR2 FQNEAQ (reference sequence). CDR3 DNA: TGTGCCAGCAGAGATACAGGGGGGAACACTGAAGCTTTCTTT. This translates into CASRDTGGNTEAFF.

The V gene is TRBV20-1, the J gene TRBJ1-1; D gene unclear. Trimming pared 3 bases from V and 0 bases from J, leaving 11 bases between. CDR3 size: 14 residues. Germline V gene lookup returns CDR1 DFQATT and CDR2 SNEGSKA (reference sequence). CDR3 region: CSARRGSLNTEAFF. CDR3 in DNA: TGCAGTGCTAGGAGAGGGAGCTTGAACACTGAAGCTTTCTTT.

The sample holds a few counts of this clonotype. The genes are TRBV20-1 and TRBJ2-3, with 12 bases fitting TRBD2. Germline values: CDR1 DFQATT, CDR2 SNEGSKA (reference sequence). Trimming at V came to 0 bases and at J to 0 bases, leaving 10 bases not matched to a gene. There are 19 residues in the CDR3. DNA for the CDR3: TGCAGTGCTAGAGATCTCTTTACTAGCGGGGGGATTAGCACAGATACGCAGTATTTT. Translated: CSARDLFTSGGISTDTQYF.

The chain carries TRBV3-1 and TRBJ2-5, with D perhaps TRBD1 (6 bases). Deletions cut 4 bases from V and 5 bases from J, with 14 bases between. The CDR3 consists of 14 residues. In germline, CDR1 is LGHDT, CDR2 YNNKEL (reference sequence). CDR3 sequence: CASSLRTAMETQYF. In DNA, the CDR3 is TGTGCCAGCAGCCTTAGGACAGCGATGGAGACCCAGTACTTC.

The chain employs TRBV7-2 and TRBJ2-7; D remains unclear. The CDR3 length is 16 residues. Trimming took 7 bases from V and 0 from J, leaving 19 bases between them. CDR1 SGHTA and CDR2 FQGNSA come from the germline V gene. The CDR3 region is CASTTVSLVNSYEQYF. The CDR3 DNA follows: TGTGCCAGCACCACAGTAAGCCTTGTAAACTCCTACGAGCAGTACTTC.

J is TRBJ2-1 and V is TRBV24-1; D tentatively reads TRBD1 or TRBD2 (7 bases each). This CDR3 has 16 amino acids. Germline lookup yields CDR1 KGHDR and CDR2 SFDVKD. Trimming removed 1 base at V and 6 bases at J, with 15 bases between. The CDR3 is CATSDFGEGAVNEQFF. In DNA form, the CDR3 reads TGTGCCACCAGTGATTTCGGGGAGGGGGCGGTCAATGAGCAGTTCTTC.

The gene calls are TRBV4-2 and TRBJ1-1; D call uncertain. The CDR3 spans 17 residues. V was pared by 3 bases and J by 4 bases, with 21 bases between. CDR1 and CDR2 (germline): LGHNA, YNFKEQ. The CDR3 sequence is CASSQPLIGRGGTEAFF. For the CDR3, the DNA is TGTGCCAGCAGCCAGCCTTTGATAGGACGGGGAGGCACTGAAGCTTTCTTT.

This clonotype was seen a few times. The chain joins TRBV7-8 to TRBJ2-5; D might be TRBD2 (5 bases). CDR3 length: 15 residues. Trimming left V 2 bases short and J 5 bases short, with 15 bases between. CDR1 is SGHVS and CDR2 is FQNEAQ in the germline V gene. CDR3 residues: CASSLSTPEAETQYF. The DNA for the CDR3 is TGTGCCAGCAGCTTATCTACCCCGGAGGCGGAGACCCAGTACTTC.

The chain joins TRBV11-1 to TRBJ1-1; D call uncertain. Germline values: CDR1 SGHAT, CDR2 FQDESV (reference sequence). Trimming took 5 bases from V and 3 from J, leaving 19 bases between them. The CDR3 spans 16 residues. The CDR3 DNA reads as TGTGCCAGCAGCCCACCTACCGGGAGATTCTACACTGAAGCTTTCTTT. The encoded protein is CASSPPTGRFYTEAFF.

The genes are TRBV7-9 and TRBJ2-1, with unresolved D. Germline assignment: CDR1 SEHNR and CDR2 FQNEAQ (reference sequence). V was shortened by 3 bases and J by 3 bases, with 12 bases between the two germline ends. The CDR3 has 15 amino acids. Here the CDR3 reads CASSLGIPNYNEQFF. The CDR3 DNA reads TGTGCCAGCAGCTTGGGGATACCGAACTACAATGAGCAGTTCTTC.